This TCR beta chain originates from a study of patients and donors after allogeneic stem cell transplantation. TCRdb redid the calling of the RT-PCR reads with MiXCR, one entry per CDR3 protein. The table has 150,000 to 200,000 distinct CDR3 sequences, roughly 31% seen once. The CDR3 runs to 13 residues. Germline loops: CDR1 SGHTA, CDR2 FQGNSA. The V and J ends lost 0 bases and 8 bases respectively, with 10 bases between them. This receptor was obtained from a human donor who was either an allogeneic HSCT recipient or a stem cell or donor lymphocyte infusion donor (not recorded which). It is not recorded whose cells these are; they may come from a transplant donor. The chain has TRBV7-2 and TRBJ1-2, with TRBD1 as a possible D gene (5 bases). Material for sequencing was blood, either unsorted or a sorted T cell fraction (not recorded which). CDR3 nucleotides: TGTGCCAGCAGCTTAGCCGGCAGGGCCGGCTACACCTTC. Translation: CASSLAGRAGYTF.